The clone carrying this TCR beta chain was seen more than once but under ten times. Its specificity is unknown. In germline, CDR1 is SEHNR, CDR2 FQNEAQ (reference sequence). The length of the CDR3 is 14 residues. V dropped 2 bases and J dropped 5 bases, with 13 bases sitting between them. Full-length variable regions came from constant-region reverse primers plus semi-nested Nested Universal Primer A PCR. A single record per CDR3 protein comes from TCRdb applying MiXCR to the 5' RACE reads. The table lists tens of thousands of distinct CDR3 sequences, approximately 23% of them singletons, with 3.2% in the top ten. Findings and limits, study-wide: Tumor memory CD4+ T cell TCR gene usage was found to cluster with blood and lymph node memory CD4+ cells and with lymph node naive CD4+ cells.

This rearrangement joins TRBV7-9 to TRBJ2-7; maybe TRBD1 (6 bases). Sequences were obtained from tumor-infiltrating naive CD4+ T cells sorted from the breast tumor. As for subset: naive CD4+ T cells, CD4+CD45RA+CD25-. This TCR came from a female donor with breast cancer. For the CDR3, the DNA is TGTGCCAGCAGCTTATCGGCAGGGGTTCACGAGCAGTACTTC. Its protein is CASSLSAGVHEQYF.